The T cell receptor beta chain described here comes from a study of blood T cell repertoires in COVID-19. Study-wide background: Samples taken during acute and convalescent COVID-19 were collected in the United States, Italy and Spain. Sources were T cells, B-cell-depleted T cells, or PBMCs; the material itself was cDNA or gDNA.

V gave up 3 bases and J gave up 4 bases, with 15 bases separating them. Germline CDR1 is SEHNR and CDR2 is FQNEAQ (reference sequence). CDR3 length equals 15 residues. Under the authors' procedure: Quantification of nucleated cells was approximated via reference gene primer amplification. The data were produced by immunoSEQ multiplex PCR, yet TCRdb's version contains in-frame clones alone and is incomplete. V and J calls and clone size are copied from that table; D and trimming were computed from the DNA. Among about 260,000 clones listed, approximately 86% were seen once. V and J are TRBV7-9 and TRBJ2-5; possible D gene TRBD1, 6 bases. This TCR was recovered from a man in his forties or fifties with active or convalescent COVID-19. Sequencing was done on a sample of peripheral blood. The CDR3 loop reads CASSLTADRGETQYF. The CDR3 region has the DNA TGTGCCAGCAGCTTGACCGCGGACAGAGGAGAGACCCAGTACTTC.